These T cell receptor beta chains were read from a single sample in a study of CD8 T cells in Susac syndrome. TCRdb re-derived calls from the immunoSEQ multiplex PCR reads in MiXCR, one entry per CDR3 protein. The sample has under 250,000 distinct CDR3 sequences, around 93% seen once. The specimen sequenced was CD4+ T cells from PBMCs. All receptors derive from a human donor with multiple sclerosis. CDR3s include the opening cysteine and the closing phenylalanine or tryptophan. A D gene is named only where the DNA matches it firmly. A clone size is listed for some rows: how often the clone was seen (once, few, many), or a class if it is expanded.

DNA: TGTGCCAGCAGCTTAGATCCTGGTAGCACTGAAGCTTTCTTT
CDR3: CASSLDPGSTEAFF
size: -
D: -
J: TRBJ1-1
length: 14
V: TRBV7-2

DNA: TGTGCCAGCTCACCCAAGGCCGGGGGCTACAACTATGGCTACACCTTC
CDR3: CASSPKAGGYNYGYTF
size: -
D: -
J: TRBJ1-2
length: 16
V: TRBV18

DNA: TGTGCCAGCAGCTTCAGAGGGGCGACTGAAGCTTTCTTT
CDR3: CASSFRGATEAFF
size: -
D: -
J: TRBJ1-1
length: 13
V: TRBV9

DNA: TGTGCCAGCAGTTTGTTACAGGGGCTAAACACTGAAGCTTTCTTT
CDR3: CASSLLQGLNTEAFF
size: -
D: TRBD1
J: TRBJ1-1
length: 15
V: TRBV12-3/TRBV12-4

DNA: TGTGCCAGCTCACCGAACACGAACACTGAAGCTTTCTTT
CDR3: CASSPNTNTEAFF
size: few
D: -
J: TRBJ1-1
length: 13
V: TRBV18

DNA: TGTGCCAGCAGCTTAGTACCGGGACTCCAAGAGACCCAGTACTTC
CDR3: CASSLVPGLQETQYF
size: -
D: -
J: TRBJ2-5
length: 15
V: TRBV7-6

DNA: TGTGCCAGCAGTGAAGGGACAGTCGCCCAGCCCCAGCATTTT
CDR3: CASSEGTVAQPQHF
size: -
D: -
J: TRBJ1-5
length: 14
V: TRBV6-1

DNA: TGTGCCAGCAGCCAAGAAGGAACTCCGTTGGAGCAGTATTTT
CDR3: CASSQEGTPLEQYF
size: -
D: -
J: TRBJ2-3
length: 14
V: TRBV3-1

DNA: TGTGCCAGCAGCCAAGGGTTGGGTGATCAGCCCCAGCATTTT
CDR3: CASSQGLGDQPQHF
size: -
D: -
J: TRBJ1-5
length: 14
V: TRBV3-1

DNA: TGTGCCAGCAGAACGGGCTTGGAGGGGGGCTACACCTTC
CDR3: CASRTGLEGGYTF
size: once
D: -
J: TRBJ1-2
length: 13
V: TRBV6-6

DNA: TGTGCCAGCAGCTTAGCCACTTTTACCACTCGATCAGGGGAGCTGTTTTTT
CDR3: CASSLATFTTRSGELFF
size: -
D: -
J: TRBJ2-2
length: 17
V: TRBV7-8

DNA: TGCAGTGCTTACCCGGAACGGGGCACAGATACGCAGTATTTT
CDR3: CSAYPERGTDTQYF
size: once
D: -
J: TRBJ2-3
length: 14
V: TRBV20-1

DNA: TGTGCCAGCAGCCAAGGGGGGTGGGGGGCCCTTGAAGCTTTCTTT
CDR3: CASSQGGWGALEAFF
size: once
D: -
J: TRBJ1-1
length: 15
V: TRBV3-1

DNA: TGTGCCTGGAGTCCGGCCACAGATACGCAGTATTTT
CDR3: CAWSPATDTQYF
size: -
D: -
J: TRBJ2-3
length: 12
V: TRBV30

DNA: TGTGCCAGTAGTACCGGACAGGTGGAGACCCAGTACTTC
CDR3: CASSTGQVETQYF
size: -
D: TRBD1
J: TRBJ2-5
length: 13
V: TRBV19

DNA: TGTGCCAGCAGCTTCCAAGACAGCTTTAACTATGGCTACACCTTC
CDR3: CASSFQDSFNYGYTF
size: -
D: -
J: TRBJ1-2
length: 15
V: TRBV9

DNA: TGCGCCAGCAGCCAGCCTACTAGCGGGAGCCGCTACAATGAGCAGTTCTTC
CDR3: CASSQPTSGSRYNEQFF
size: -
D: TRBD2
J: TRBJ2-1
length: 17
V: TRBV4-1

DNA: TGTGCCAGCAGCTTAGGCGCGGGGGGCTTGATCGATGAGCAGTTCTTC
CDR3: CASSLGAGGLIDEQFF
size: -
D: TRBD2
J: TRBJ2-1
length: 16
V: TRBV7-9

DNA: TGTGCCAGCAGTAGACTAGCGGGGGGGCCTCGGGAGACCCAGTACTTC
CDR3: CASSRLAGGPRETQYF
size: once
D: TRBD2
J: TRBJ2-5
length: 16
V: TRBV6-1

DNA: TGTGCCAGTAGTATTGGACCCCAAGAGACCCAGTACTTC
CDR3: CASSIGPQETQYF
size: -
D: -
J: TRBJ2-5
length: 13
V: TRBV19

DNA: TGCAGCGTTGCCCTAGTTGCCTACAATGAGCAGTTCTTC
CDR3: CSVALVAYNEQFF
size: -
D: -
J: TRBJ2-1
length: 13
V: TRBV29-1

DNA: TGTGCCAGCAGTGAAATCCGAGGCCCTGGGGCCAACGTCCTGACTTTC
CDR3: CASSEIRGPGANVLTF
size: -
D: -
J: TRBJ2-6
length: 16
V: TRBV2

DNA: TGTGCCAGCAGCCAAGAAATCTCTGGAAACACCATATATTTT
CDR3: CASSQEISGNTIYF
size: -
D: -
J: TRBJ1-3
length: 14
V: TRBV3-1

DNA: TGTGCCAGCAGCTTGGCCCAGGGGGCAACCACGAACACTGAAGCTTTCTTT
CDR3: CASSLAQGATTNTEAFF
size: -
D: TRBD1
J: TRBJ1-1
length: 17
V: TRBV5-6

DNA: TGTGCCAGCTCTTGGGGGGGCGGATACACTGAAGCTTTCTTT
CDR3: CASSWGGGYTEAFF
size: few
D: -
J: TRBJ1-1
length: 14
V: TRBV27

DNA: TGTGCCAGCAGCTTTGGACTAGCGGGAGGCCCGAGCACAGATACGCAGTATTTT
CDR3: CASSFGLAGGPSTDTQYF
size: few
D: TRBD2
J: TRBJ2-3
length: 18
V: TRBV6-1

DNA: TGTGCCTGGAGGGAACAGGGGGCTAACTATGGCTACACCTTC
CDR3: CAWREQGANYGYTF
size: few
D: TRBD1
J: TRBJ1-2
length: 14
V: TRBV30